One and the same sample provided the 25 T cell receptor beta chains below, sequenced in a study of CD8+ T cells in alopecia areata. Treatment reported: oral pan-JAK inhibitor, 5-10 mg twice daily. Extracted RNA was reverse transcribed into cDNA, the sequencing template. Here immunoSEQ multiplex PCR was the method, and the copy in TCRdb shows in-frame clones only, minus some. The sample has more than 200,000 clones, over 40% seen once; the top ten hold 2% to 3%. Specimen: CD4+ T cells sorted from blood, collected at roughly week 38, from a patient treated with tofacitinib. All receptors derive from a human donor with alopecia areata.

The chain links TRBV6-5 to TRBJ2-2; unclear D gene. V was clipped by 5 bases and J by 0 bases, with 4 bases between them. Germline V gene data show CDR1 as MNHEY and CDR2 as SVGAGI. The CDR3 runs to 13 residues. CDR3 coding DNA: TGTGCCAGCAGTATGGCGAACACCGGGGAGCTGTTTTTT. Translated: CASSMANTGELFF.

The chain recombines TRBV6-5 with TRBJ1-2, with unresolved D. The CDR3 consists of 14 residues. CDR1 MNHEY and CDR2 SVGAGI come from the germline V gene. Trimming stripped 8 bases from V and 1 base from J, with 14 bases between. The CDR3 sequence: CASGEDLDNYGYTF. The CDR3 DNA sequence: TGTGCCAGCGGGGAGGACCTAGATAACTATGGCTACACCTTC.

The gene calls are TRBV10-3 and TRBJ1-5, with unresolved D. The germline V gene encodes CDR1 ENHRY and CDR2 SYGVKD. The CDR3 sequence is 15 residues long. V was shortened by 3 bases and J by 5 bases, with 14 bases between the two germline ends. CDR3 DNA sequence: TGTGCCATCAGTGAAACCTCCGGGAGGGATCAGCCCCAGCATTTT. This translates into CAISETSGRDQPQHF.

This clone was observed a handful of times. The rearrangement joins TRBV25-1 to TRBJ2-7; D unclear. The CDR3 covers 14 residues. Germline loops: CDR1 MGHDK, CDR2 SYGVNS. The V end was cut by 1 base, the J end by 1 base, with 8 bases between. CDR3: CASSESQVSYEQYF. In nucleotides, the CDR3 is TGTGCCAGCAGTGAATCGCAGGTTTCCTACGAGCAGTACTTC.

This clone appeared a single time. The chain joins TRBV30 to TRBJ2-5, with 10 bases fitting TRBD2. Germline V gene lookup returns CDR1 GTSNPN and CDR2 SVGIG (reference sequence). Trimming cost V 0 bases and J 5 bases; bases outside gene matches: 12. The CDR3 is 17 amino acids. Here the CDR3 DNA reads TGTGCCTGGAGTGTACGATGGTCTAGCGGGAGTAGGGAGACCCAGTACTTC. It is translated as CAWSVRWSSGSRETQYF. The full variable domain, completed using reference TRBV30 and TRBJ2-5, is SQTIHQWPATLVQPVGSPLSLECTVEGTSNPNLYWYRQAAGRGLQLLFYSVGIGQISSEVPQNLSASRPQDRQFILSSKKLLLSDSGFYLCAWSVRWSSGSRETQYFGPGTRLLVL.

The chain recombines TRBV15 with TRBJ1-3; no reliable D call. Trimming pared 0 bases from V and 2 bases from J, leaving 5 bases between. Germline V gene lookup returns CDR1 LNHNV and CDR2 YYDKDF (reference sequence). The CDR3 covers 14 residues. CDR3 loop: CATSRDLAGNTIYF. CDR3 coding DNA: TGTGCCACCAGCAGAGATTTGGCTGGAAACACCATATATTTT.

The chain links TRBV10-3 to TRBJ2-6; weak D call: TRBD1 (5 bases). The CDR3 spans 15 residues. The germline gives CDR1 ENHRY, CDR2 SYGVKD. V was cut by 4 bases and J by 0 bases, with 7 bases left in between. CDR3 DNA: TGTGCCATCAGTGGGGGCGCCTCTGGGGCCAACGTCCTGACTTTC. It is translated as CAISGGASGANVLTF.

This clone was counted between two and nine times. This sequence joins TRBV30 and TRBJ2-1; no clear D gene. The CDR3 is 14 residues long. The germline gives CDR1 GTSNPN, CDR2 SVGIG (reference sequence). The V end lost 0 bases, the J end lost 9 bases, and 15 bases lay between the germline ends. The CDR3 spells CAWSVIALTSEQFF. The CDR3 nucleotides read TGTGCCTGGAGTGTAATCGCACTAACAAGTGAGCAGTTCTTC.

The rearrangement joins TRBV5-1 to TRBJ2-3; D might be TRBD2 (5 bases). The CDR3 has 15 amino acids. The germline V and J ends were trimmed by 2 bases and 3 bases, with 13 bases remaining between them. Germline-derived CDR1 and CDR2 are SGHRS and YFSETQ. The CDR3 loop reads CASSLRSGSTDTQYF. The CDR3, as DNA: TGCGCCAGCAGCTTAAGGAGCGGATCTACAGATACGCAGTATTTT.

The chain links TRBV29-1 to TRBJ1-5; TRBD1 might be the D (5 bases). Germline assignment: CDR1 SQVTM and CDR2 ANQGSEA. The V and J ends lost 4 bases and 7 bases respectively, with 11 bases between them. The CDR3 is 12 residues long. CDR3 amino acids: CSVVGEGQPQHF. Here the CDR3 DNA reads TGCAGCGTTGTAGGGGAGGGCCAGCCCCAGCATTTT.

A note on this clone: This likely stems from a read error, as it lies one base from a far larger clone. V and J are TRBV5-4 and TRBJ2-3, with 9 bases matching TRBD1. Trimming at V came to 3 bases and at J to 1 base, leaving 0 bases not matched to a gene. The CDR3 runs to 14 residues. Germline lookup yields CDR1 SGHNT and CDR2 YYREEE (reference sequence). CDR3 loop: CASSWTGGTDTQYF. The CDR3 region has the DNA TGTGCCAGCAGCTGGACAGGGGGCACAGATACGCAGTATTTT.

J is TRBJ2-5 and V is TRBV23-1, with D perhaps TRBD1 (6 bases). TRBV23-1 is labeled an ORF, and its function is uncertain. The length of the CDR3 is 13 residues. V lost 10 bases and J 1 base, leaving 13 bases between the germline ends. The CDR3 DNA is TGCGCCAAAGGGGGTAAACTCCAAGAGACCCAGTACTTC. Its translation is CAKGGKLQETQYF.

The chain couples TRBV28 to TRBJ1-5; D call uncertain. The V end was cut by 6 bases, the J end by 4 bases, with 7 bases between. The CDR3 loop spans 12 amino acids. Germline CDR1 MDHEN, CDR2 SYDVKM. CDR3 nucleotides: TGTGCCAGCAGGAAGGGTAATCAGCCCCAGCATTTT. As protein: CASRKGNQPQHF.

This chain joins TRBV11-2 and TRBJ1-5; D call uncertain. CDR3 length: 13 amino acids. V was clipped by 5 bases and J by 4 bases, with 9 bases between them. Germline values: CDR1 SGHAT, CDR2 FQNNGV. CDR3: CASSPSVNQPQHF. The CDR3 nucleotides are TGTGCCAGCAGCCCGTCTGTTAATCAGCCCCAGCATTTT.

The gene calls are TRBV30 and TRBJ2-1, with D perhaps matching TRBD2 (6 bases). Trimming stripped 5 bases from V and 12 bases from J, with 14 bases between. Looked up from germline, CDR1 is GTSNPN and CDR2 is SVGIG (reference sequence). The CDR3 has 11 amino acids. CDR3 sequence: CAWGRGIRQFF. The CDR3 DNA reads as TGTGCCTGGGGCCGGGGGATTCGGCAGTTCTTC.

V is TRBV7-3 and J is TRBJ2-1, with D possibly TRBD1 on 5 matching bases. The CDR3 totals 13 residues. Germline values: CDR1 SGHTA, CDR2 FQGTGA. V dropped 5 bases and J dropped 10 bases, with 15 bases sitting between them. CDR3 coding DNA: TGTGCCAGCAGCCTCCGATGGGGCGGCGAGCAGTTCTTC. This gives the protein CASSLRWGGEQFF.

Only a few counts were recorded for this clone. The chain uses TRBV7-2 and TRBJ2-7; D ambiguous. Germline V lookup: CDR1 SGHTA, CDR2 FQGNSA. Deletions cut 5 bases from V and 3 bases from J, with 14 bases between. This CDR3 comprises 14 residues. CDR3 sequence (DNA): TGTGCCAGCAGCAAGGCTCGGTATGGCTACGAGCAGTACTTC. Its translation is CASSKARYGYEQYF.

The chain couples TRBV4-1 to TRBJ2-3; 9 nucleotides agree with TRBD1. The CDR3 is 15 residues long. Per the germline V gene, CDR1 is MGHRA and CDR2 is YSYEKL. V lost 8 bases and J lost 2; bases outside the gene matches: 8. The CDR3 loop reads CASGVTGGYTDTQYF. CDR3 nucleotide sequence: TGCGCCAGCGGGGTGACAGGGGGGTACACAGATACGCAGTATTTT.

The chain is built from TRBV7-9 and TRBJ2-7, with D uncertain. V lost 4 bases to trimming and J lost 4 bases, with 14 bases between them. Germline V lookup: CDR1 SEHNR, CDR2 FQNEAQ (reference sequence). The CDR3 is 14 residues long. The CDR3 DNA is TGTGCCAGCAGCTCTGGGTGGGATTTGTACGAGCAGTACTTC. Residues: CASSSGWDLYEQYF.

This clone was recorded a few times. The rearrangement uses TRBV7-9 and TRBJ2-7, with unresolved D. Germline V gives CDR1 SEHNR, CDR2 FQNEAQ (reference sequence). Trimming shortened V by 1 base and J by 3 bases, and 7 bases separated the two germline ends. This CDR3 has 13 amino acids. CDR3 sequence reads: CASSLGHGYEQYF. The CDR3 DNA reads TGTGCCAGCAGCTTAGGGCACGGCTACGAGCAGTACTTC.

In this sample, this clone turned up a few times. The CDR3 DNA is TGTGCCTGGTCCACAGACAGCAATCAGCCCCAGCATTTT. Translation: CAWSTDSNQPQHF. This chain links TRBV30 with TRBJ1-5; D is ambiguous. CDR1 GTSNPN and CDR2 SVGIG come from the germline V gene (reference sequence). V was clipped by 5 bases and J by 1 base, with 9 bases between them. The CDR3 runs 13 residues.

This clone was seen more than once but under ten times. The J gene is TRBJ2-7, the V gene TRBV6-5, with TRBD2 as a possible D gene (7 bases). Germline V lookup: CDR1 MNHEY, CDR2 SVGAGI. The CDR3 sequence is 12 residues long. Deletions cut 10 bases from V and 6 bases from J, with 16 bases between. DNA of the CDR3: TGTGCCACCGGGGGGCGATCCGTCGAGCAGTACTTC. It is translated as CATGGRSVEQYF.

The chain has TRBV20-1 and TRBJ2-7; TRBD1 is a possible D gene (6 bases). The CDR3 runs to 11 residues. Between the trimmed V and J ends, which lost 6 bases and 6 bases, there was a span of 12 bases. CDR1 is DFQATT and CDR2 is SNEGSKA in the germline V gene (reference sequence). CDR3 nucleotides: TGCAGTGCGGTCGACAGGCTCGAGCAGTACTTC. Its protein is CSAVDRLEQYF.

CDR3 residues: CSVVMTGSSYEQYF. Written as DNA, the CDR3 is TGCAGCGTTGTGATGACGGGGAGTTCCTACGAGCAGTACTTC. The chain uses TRBV29-1 and TRBJ2-7, with D tentatively TRBD2 (5 bases). The CDR3 totals 14 residues. The V end was cut by 4 bases, the J end by 1 base, with 14 bases between. Germline V gene sequence: CDR1 SQVTM, CDR2 ANQGSEA.

This clone was counted only a few times. The chain has TRBV10-3 and TRBJ2-3, with 7 bases aligning to TRBD1. Germline V gene data show CDR1 as ENHRY and CDR2 as SYGVKD. The ends lost 6 bases at V and 2 bases at J; junction bases unmatched: 2. CDR3 length: 13 amino acids. CDR3 bases: TGTGCCATCAGACAGGGGACCACAGATACGCAGTATTTT. This translates into CAIRQGTTDTQYF.